This T cell receptor beta chain was sequenced in a study of beta chain features in type 1 diabetes. Study-level results: TCRB CDR3 length was moderately but significantly reduced in all four CD4+ subsets of Type 1 diabetes patients. In cDNA sequencing, cells with high TCR expression could be over-represented.

This clone has only a few counts. The antigen remains unidentified. Expressed TCRB transcripts were sequenced after all isolated RNA was converted to cDNA. The assay was immunoSEQ multiplex PCR, and TCRdb's table has in-frame clones only and misses some. The repertoire holds about 130,000 clones, with around a tenth as singletons. The sequence was obtained from a man aged 18 to 35 in good health. What was sequenced was central memory CD4+ T cells from blood.

The CDR3 protein is CASSASGAGGRGEQYF. In DNA form, the CDR3 reads TGTGCCAGCAGTGCCAGTGGGGCAGGGGGCAGGGGCGAGCAGTACTTC. The J gene is TRBJ2-7, the V gene TRBV28; 8 bases map to TRBD1. This CDR3 spans 16 amino acids. Germline CDR1 and CDR2: MDHEN and SYDVKM. Trimming took 5 bases from V and 6 from J; bases not matched to a gene: 15.